The TCR beta chain described here comes from a study of OX40 agonist ivuxolimab in advanced cancers. With regard to the full study: The costimulatory receptor OX40 (CD134) was targeted by ivuxolimab, a fully human IgG2 agonistic monoclonal antibody. Intravenous ivuxolimab was administered to patients every 2 weeks at six dose levels: 0.01, 0.1, 0.3, 1.5, 3 and 10 mg/kg. The purpose of peripheral TCRbeta sequencing was to test whether ivuxolimab changed TCR sequence diversity and led to clonal T-cell expansion. The paper covers the monotherapy dose-escalation part of the phase I ivuxolimab trial, which included N ≈ 50 patients. Prior anti-PD-1, anti-PD-L1 or anti-CTLA-4 therapy was permitted, and about two fifths of dose-escalation patients had received checkpoint inhibitors. Partial responses occurred in three dose-escalation patients: two with cutaneous melanoma and one with hepatocellular carcinoma. A male proportion of 82.7% and a mean age of around 60 years, ranging from 23 to 79, were recorded for the dose-escalation cohort. Of the approximately 53 patients in dose escalation, 19 had hepatocellular carcinoma, approximately 15 had melanoma, 9 had renal cell carcinoma and 9 had head and neck cancer.

The trial excluded patients who had a history of autoimmune disease or were on systemic immunosuppression. In every dose cohort, peripheral blood was drawn for TCR sequencing at baseline, cycle 4 day 1, and cycle 7 day 1. The samples were taken from a phase I, first-in-human, multicenter, open-label dose-escalation trial of ivuxolimab. Adults with locally advanced or metastatic melanoma, renal cell carcinoma, hepatocellular carcinoma or head and neck squamous cell carcinoma were enrolled in the trial. CD4+ and CD8+ T cells were sorted separately from peripheral blood before TCR sequencing. Counted from cysteine to phenylalanine, this CDR3 has 16 amino acids. The sequence is cut down to CDR3 DNA, 48 bases in frame from base 1. The germline V gene specifies ENHRY as CDR1 and SYGVKD as CDR2. V is trimmed back by 6 bases and J by 1 base, and the junction contains 8 bases that no gene match accounts for.

On the study overall, not on this receptor specifically: Partial responders in the 0.1-3.0 mg/kg groups had among the lowest normalized peripheral clonal expansion, especially among CD8+ T cells. Low levels of normalized T-cell clonal expansion were also shown by some nonresponding patients. After ivuxolimab, CD8+ T cells had more expanded clones than CD4+ T cells on average. At doses of 0.1 to 3.0 mg/kg, clonal expansion of both CD4+ and CD8+ T cells in blood was seen between baseline and week 6. Which antigens the clonally expanded peripheral T cells were specific for was not determined.

Genomic DNA was extracted from sorted cells for sequencing of the TCRbeta CDR3 region. The immunoSEQ Assay was used for sequencing of TCRbeta CDR3 regions. TCRdb re-hosts the immuneACCESS table, in-frame sequences only. Its copies lack some clones; in the studies checked, an unresolved V gene accounts for under half of them, and the cause for the rest is not known. The sample contains about 43,000 clones, roughly 78% of them found a single time. The ten largest account for 3.5% to 5% of the sample. This clone was observed a few times. Its antigen remains unidentified. Base-call qualities are not available, and no considerably larger clone is one nucleotide away.

The rearrangement combines TRBV10-3 with TRBJ2-3; the central 9 bases match TRBD1. This clonotype was sampled from an adult with an advanced solid tumor such as melanoma, head and neck, liver or kidney cancer. Sequencing was performed on CD4+ or CD8+ T cells sorted from blood, taken in a trial of the OX40 agonist ivuxolimab. The bases read TGTGCCATCAGAGGCGCACAGGGGGCAGGCACAGATACGCAGTATTTT. Its product reads: CAIRGAQGAGTDTQYF.